The 17 T cell receptor beta chains given below trace back to one sample, sequenced in a study of blood T cell repertoires in COVID-19. The method was immunoSEQ multiplex PCR; TCRdb's version includes in-frame clones alone and lacks a portion of them. The profile shows roughly 43,000 clones, about 88% of them singletons. Specimen: peripheral blood. Receptors originate from a man between 65 and 85 years old with active COVID-19.

Only one count was recorded for this clone. The rearrangement uses TRBV11-1 and TRBJ2-7; D uncertain. Germline-derived CDR1 and CDR2 are SGHAT and FQDESV (reference sequence). Trimming cost V 0 bases and J 1 base, with 4 bases left between them. This CDR3 has 13 residues. DNA of the CDR3: TGTGCCAGCAGCTTAGCTCTTTCCTACGAGCAGTACTTC. Translated: CASSLALSYEQYF.

The V call is TRBV6-5, the J call TRBJ2-3; D might be TRBD2 (7 bases). The germline gives CDR1 MNHEY, CDR2 SVGAGI. CDR3 length: 15 amino acids. V was cut by 6 bases and J by 1 base, with 14 bases left in between. For the CDR3, the DNA is TGTGCCAGCAGGCTCGGGCGGGGGCGCACAGATACGCAGTATTTT. Amino acid sequence: CASRLGRGRTDTQYF.

The chain couples TRBV7-2 to TRBJ1-1; 7 bases are shared with TRBD1. Germline CDR1 SGHTA, CDR2 FQGNSA. Trimming took 4 bases from V and 5 from J; bases not matched to a gene: 10. CDR3 length equals 15 residues. For the CDR3, the DNA is TGTGCCAGCAGCTCGGGTCCGGGACAGAAAACTGAAGCTTTCTTT. Translated: CASSSGPGQKTEAFF.

This chain uses TRBV19 with TRBJ2-1; TRBD1 agrees at 10 bases. The CDR3 is made up of 16 amino acids. CDR1 is LNHDA, CDR2 SQIVND, per germline (reference sequence). The trim removed 1 base at V and 5 bases at J, leaving 5 bases unmatched. The CDR3 nucleotides read TGTGCCAGTAGTATAGGGACAGGGGGGAGGCACAATGAGCAGTTCTTC. This translates into CASSIGTGGRHNEQFF.

This sequence joins TRBV29-1 and TRBJ1-2; the match to TRBD1 covers 9 bases. Germline CDR1 SQVTM, CDR2 ANQGSEA. This CDR3 region has 13 residues. With 4 bases clipped from V and 8 bases from J, the junction kept 8 bases outside the gene matches. CDR3 DNA: TGCAGCGTTGTTAGGACAGGGGTGGAAGGCTACACCTTC. Translation: CSVVRTGVEGYTF.

In nucleotides, the CDR3 is TGTGCCAGCATCGACAGGGTGAACACCGGGGAGCTGTTTTTT. It encodes CASIDRVNTGELFF. The V and J genes are TRBV28 and TRBJ2-2, with 7 bases identical to TRBD1. CDR3 size: 14 residues. Germline V gene data show CDR1 as MDHEN and CDR2 as SYDVKM. The junction had 3 bases not matched to a gene; V was cut back by 7 bases and J by 1 base.

This chain uses TRBV5-1 with TRBJ2-5, with TRBD2 identical over 13 bases. The CDR3 consists of 16 residues. CDR1 and CDR2 (germline): SGHRS, YFSETQ. The V and J ends lost 0 bases and 5 bases, in that order; junction bases with no gene match: 4. The CDR3, as DNA: TGCGCCAGCAGCTTGGTCACTAGCGGGGGGGCTGAGACCCAGTACTTC. This codes for CASSLVTSGGAETQYF.

The V gene is TRBV7-2, the J gene TRBJ2-3, with 15 positions matching TRBD2. This CDR3 spans 19 amino acids. V gave up 0 bases and J gave up 5 bases; unmatched junction bases: 9. Germline V gives CDR1 SGHTA, CDR2 FQGNSA. The CDR3 protein is CASSLARTSGGAGVDTQYF. CDR3 bases: TGTGCCAGCAGCTTAGCCCGGACTAGCGGGGGGGCTGGGGTAGATACGCAGTATTTT. Using reference TRBV7-2 and TRBJ2-3 for the parts outside the CDR3, the full variable domain is GAGVSQSPSNKVTEKGKDVELRCDPISGHTALYWYRQSLGQGLEFLIYFQGNSAPDKSGLPSDRFSAERTGGSVSTLTIQRTQQEDSAVYLCASSLARTSGGAGVDTQYFGPGTRLTVL.

This clone has only a few counts. The chain employs TRBV14 and TRBJ2-1; the match to TRBD1 covers 8 bases. The germline V gene has CDR1 SGHDN and CDR2 FVKESK. Trimming cost V 4 bases and J 6 bases; bases outside gene matches: 11. CDR3 length equals 16 residues. CDR3 amino acids: CASSLLRGLVGNEQFF. The CDR3 DNA is TGTGCCAGCAGCCTACTCAGGGGGCTAGTTGGCAATGAGCAGTTCTTC.

The rearrangement uses TRBV11-2 and TRBJ2-7; TRBD1 matches at 8 bases. The trim removed 7 bases at V and 5 bases at J, leaving 7 bases unmatched. CDR1 and CDR2 from the germline V gene are SGHAT and FQNNGV. The CDR3 has 13 amino acids. The CDR3 DNA sequence: TGTGCCAGCACCCGGACAGGGAACCACGAGCAGTACTTC. Translating it yields CASTRTGNHEQYF.

The chain is built from TRBV19 and TRBJ1-5; weak D call: TRBD1 (6 bases). Trimming pared 4 bases from V and 1 base from J, leaving 14 bases between. Germline-derived CDR1 and CDR2 are LNHDA and SQIVND (reference sequence). This CDR3 is built from 16 residues. The CDR3 loop reads CASSRYRDGSNQPQHF. Written as DNA, the CDR3 is TGTGCCAGTAGTAGATACAGGGATGGGAGCAATCAGCCCCAGCATTTT.

This chain's CDR3 is CASSLGQGTADTQYF. CDR3 nucleotides: TGTGCCAGCAGTTTAGGACAGGGTACAGCAGATACGCAGTATTTT. The rearrangement uses TRBV28 and TRBJ2-3; 8 bases fit TRBD1. Trimming took 2 bases from V and 4 from J; bases not matched to a gene: 5. The CDR3 has 15 amino acids. CDR1 is MDHEN, CDR2 SYDVKM, per germline.

The chain is built from TRBV7-9 and TRBJ2-3, with 11 bases aligning to TRBD2. Germline assignment: CDR1 SEHNR and CDR2 FQNEAQ (reference sequence). The CDR3 is 18 amino acids. J lost 0 bases, V lost 1 base, and 6 bases had no gene match. CDR3 sequence reads: CASSLGASGGLSTDTQYF. In DNA form, the CDR3 reads TGTGCCAGCAGCTTAGGTGCTAGCGGGGGGCTTAGCACAGATACGCAGTATTTT.

The rearrangement links TRBV7-9 to TRBJ2-5; 10 nucleotides line up with TRBD2. This CDR3 has 14 amino acids. From germline, CDR1 is SEHNR and CDR2 FQNEAQ (reference sequence). V lost 4 bases, J lost 5 bases, and 4 bases stayed unmatched. The CDR3 here is CASSSSSGGETQYF. CDR3 in DNA: TGTGCCAGCAGCTCTTCTAGCGGGGGTGAGACCCAGTACTTC.

This clone was seen once. The rearrangement joins TRBV9 to TRBJ2-1, with 11 nucleotides matching TRBD2. The germline V gene encodes CDR1 SGDLS and CDR2 YYNGEE. The CDR3 extends over 14 amino acids. The V and J ends lost 0 bases and 12 bases, in that order; junction bases with no gene match: 5. The CDR3 sequence is CASSVEVAGGTQFF. CDR3 coding DNA: TGTGCCAGCAGCGTAGAGGTAGCGGGGGGGACGCAGTTCTTC. Together with reference TRBV9 and TRBJ2-1, the CDR3 gives the full variable domain: DSGVTQTPKHLITATGQRVTLRCSPRSGDLSVYWYQQSLDQGLQFLIQYYNGEERAKGNILERFSAQQFPDLHSELNLSSLELGDSALYFCASSVEVAGGTQFFGPGTRLTVL.

V and J are TRBV12-3 or TRBV12-4 and TRBJ2-2; TRBD2 is a possible D gene (5 bases). The CDR3 runs 13 residues. Deletions cut 8 bases from V and 0 bases from J, with 7 bases between. CDR3 DNA: TGTGCCAGCCGAGGGACGAACACCGGGGAGCTGTTTTTT. Its translation is CASRGTNTGELFF.

This rearrangement joins TRBV13 to TRBJ2-7; TRBD1 aligns across 7 bases. Trimming removed 2 bases from V and 4 bases from J; junction bases left unmatched: 5. Germline V gene data show CDR1 as PRHDT and CDR2 as FYEKMQ (reference sequence). The length of the CDR3 is 14 residues. The CDR3 DNA sequence: TGTGCCAGCAGCTTACAGGGGGTTACGTACGAGCAGTACTTC. Encoded protein: CASSLQGVTYEQYF.